This T cell receptor (beta chain) was found in a study of shared clonotypes between healthy human individuals. CDR1 is KGHSH and CDR2 is LQKENI in the germline V gene. CDR3 size: 14 residues. V dropped 0 bases and J dropped 6 bases, with 11 bases sitting between them. Profiling relied on immunoSEQ multiplex PCR, and the TCRdb table lists in-frame clones only, not all of them. The sample contains around 1.5 million clones, approximately 98% of which appear only once. This sequence was found in a man aged 30-40 years in good health. The chain links TRBV18 to TRBJ1-1, with D hard to call. The sample was naive CD4+ T cells sorted from blood. Regarding subset: CD45RA+ positively selected. DNA for the CDR3: TGTGCCAGCTCACCACCCTCCACACCCTCTGAAGCTTTCTTT. It encodes CASSPPSTPSEAFF.